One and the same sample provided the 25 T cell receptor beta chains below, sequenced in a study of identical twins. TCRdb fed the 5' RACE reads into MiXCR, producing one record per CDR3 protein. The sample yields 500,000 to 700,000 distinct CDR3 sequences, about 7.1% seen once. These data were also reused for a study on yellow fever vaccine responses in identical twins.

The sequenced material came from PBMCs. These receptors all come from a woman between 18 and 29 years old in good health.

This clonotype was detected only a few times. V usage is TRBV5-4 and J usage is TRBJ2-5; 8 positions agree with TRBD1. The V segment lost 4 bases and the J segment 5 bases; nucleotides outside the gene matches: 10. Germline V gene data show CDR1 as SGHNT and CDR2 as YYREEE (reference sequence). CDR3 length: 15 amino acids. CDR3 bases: TGTGCCAGCAGCCCTGGACAGGGTCTTAGGGAGACCCAGTACTTC. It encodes CASSPGQGLRETQYF.

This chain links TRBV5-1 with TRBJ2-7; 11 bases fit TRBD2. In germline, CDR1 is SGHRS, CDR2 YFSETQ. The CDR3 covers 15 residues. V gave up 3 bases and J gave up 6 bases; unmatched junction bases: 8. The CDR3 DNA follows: TGCGCCAGCAGCTCACTAGCGGGAGAAGGGGCCGAGCAGTACTTC. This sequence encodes CASSSLAGEGAEQYF.

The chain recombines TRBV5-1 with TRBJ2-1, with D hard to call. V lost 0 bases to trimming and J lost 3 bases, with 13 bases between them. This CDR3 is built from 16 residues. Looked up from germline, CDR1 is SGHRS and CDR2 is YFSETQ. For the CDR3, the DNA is TGCGCCAGCAGCTTGGTCGTCAACTCGGGCTACAATGAGCAGTTCTTC. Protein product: CASSLVVNSGYNEQFF.

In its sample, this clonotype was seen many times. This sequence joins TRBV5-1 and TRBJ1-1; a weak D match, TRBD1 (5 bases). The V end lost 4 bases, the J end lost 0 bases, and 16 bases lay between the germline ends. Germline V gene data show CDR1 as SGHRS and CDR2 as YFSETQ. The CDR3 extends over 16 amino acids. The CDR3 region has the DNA TGCGCCAGCAGCCCCCACGTTGGGGGACTGAACACTGAAGCTTTCTTT. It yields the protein CASSPHVGGLNTEAFF.

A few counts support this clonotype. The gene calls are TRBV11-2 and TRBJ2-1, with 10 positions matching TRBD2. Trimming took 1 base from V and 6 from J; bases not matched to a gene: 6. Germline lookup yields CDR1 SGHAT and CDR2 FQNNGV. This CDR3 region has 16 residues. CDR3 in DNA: TGTGCCAGCAGCTTAGGGAGCGGGGGGGTTTCCAATGAGCAGTTCTTC. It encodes CASSLGSGGVSNEQFF.

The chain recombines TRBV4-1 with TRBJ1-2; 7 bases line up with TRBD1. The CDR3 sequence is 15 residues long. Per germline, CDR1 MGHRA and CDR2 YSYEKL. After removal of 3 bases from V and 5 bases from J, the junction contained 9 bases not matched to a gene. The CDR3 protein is CASSQPGGRGYGYTF. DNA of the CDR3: TGCGCCAGCAGCCAGCCAGGGGGACGTGGGTATGGCTACACCTTC.

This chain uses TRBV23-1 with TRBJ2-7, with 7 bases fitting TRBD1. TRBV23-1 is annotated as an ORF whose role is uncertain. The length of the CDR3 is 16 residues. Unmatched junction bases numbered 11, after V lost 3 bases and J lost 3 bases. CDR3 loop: CASSHSTGLGVYEQYV. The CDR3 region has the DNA TGCGCCAGCAGTCATTCGACAGGGTTAGGTGTCTACGAGCAGTACGTC.

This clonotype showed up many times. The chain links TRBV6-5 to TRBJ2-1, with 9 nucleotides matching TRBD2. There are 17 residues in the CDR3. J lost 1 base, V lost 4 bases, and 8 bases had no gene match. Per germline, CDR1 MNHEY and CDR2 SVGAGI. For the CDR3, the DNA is TGTGCCAGCAGTTTAGGGCTAGCGGGGTCATCCTACAATGAGCAGTTCTTC. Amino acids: CASSLGLAGSSYNEQFF.

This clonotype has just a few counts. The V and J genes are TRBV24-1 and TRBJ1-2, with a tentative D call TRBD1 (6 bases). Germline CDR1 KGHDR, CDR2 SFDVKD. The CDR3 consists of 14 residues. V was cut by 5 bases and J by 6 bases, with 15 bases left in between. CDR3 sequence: CATSAGALGNGYTF. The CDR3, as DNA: TGTGCCACCAGTGCGGGGGCACTCGGCAATGGCTACACCTTC.

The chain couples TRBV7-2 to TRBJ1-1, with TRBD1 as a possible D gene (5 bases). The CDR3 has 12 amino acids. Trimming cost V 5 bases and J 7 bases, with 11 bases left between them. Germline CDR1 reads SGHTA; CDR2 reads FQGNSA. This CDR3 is CASSPRVGEAFF. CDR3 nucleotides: TGTGCCAGCAGCCCCAGGGTGGGTGAAGCTTTCTTT.

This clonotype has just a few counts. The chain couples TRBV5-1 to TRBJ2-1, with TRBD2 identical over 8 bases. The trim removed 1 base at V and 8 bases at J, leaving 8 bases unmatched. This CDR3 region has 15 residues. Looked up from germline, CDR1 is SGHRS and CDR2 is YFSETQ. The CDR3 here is CASSLTGREADEQFF. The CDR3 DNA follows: TGCGCCAGCAGCTTGACCGGGAGGGAGGCGGATGAGCAGTTCTTC.

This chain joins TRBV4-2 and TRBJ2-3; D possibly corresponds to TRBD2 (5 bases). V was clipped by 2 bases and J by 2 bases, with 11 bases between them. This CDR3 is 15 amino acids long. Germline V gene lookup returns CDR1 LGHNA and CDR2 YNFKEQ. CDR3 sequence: CASSQREKPTDTQYF. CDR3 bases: TGTGCCAGCAGCCAAAGGGAGAAACCCACAGATACGCAGTATTTT.

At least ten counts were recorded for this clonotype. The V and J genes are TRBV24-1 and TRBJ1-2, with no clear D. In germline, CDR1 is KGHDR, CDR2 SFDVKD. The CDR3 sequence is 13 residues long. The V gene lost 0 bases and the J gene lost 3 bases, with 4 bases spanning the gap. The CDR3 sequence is CATSDLEDYGYTF. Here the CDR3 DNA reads TGTGCCACCAGTGATTTGGAAGACTATGGCTACACCTTC.

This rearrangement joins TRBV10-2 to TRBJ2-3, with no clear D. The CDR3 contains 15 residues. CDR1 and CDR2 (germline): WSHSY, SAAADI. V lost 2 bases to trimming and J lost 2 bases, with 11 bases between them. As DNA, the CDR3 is TGCGCCAGCAGTGAGGGGATGGCCTACACAGATACGCAGTATTTT. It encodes CASSEGMAYTDTQYF.

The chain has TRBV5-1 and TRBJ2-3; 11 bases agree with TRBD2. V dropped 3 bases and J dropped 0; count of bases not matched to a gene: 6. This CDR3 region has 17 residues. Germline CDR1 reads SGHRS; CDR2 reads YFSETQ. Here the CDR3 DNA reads TGCGCCAGCAGCTCCCTCCTAGCGGGGGGTAGCACAGATACGCAGTATTTT. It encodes CASSSLLAGGSTDTQYF.

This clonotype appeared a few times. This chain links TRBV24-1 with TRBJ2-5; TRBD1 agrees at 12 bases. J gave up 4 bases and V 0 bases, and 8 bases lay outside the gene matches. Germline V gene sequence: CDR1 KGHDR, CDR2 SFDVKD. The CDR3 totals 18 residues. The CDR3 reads CATSDLPNRDRGRETQYF. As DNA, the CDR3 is TGTGCCACCAGTGATTTGCCTAACCGGGACAGGGGGCGAGAGACCCAGTACTTC.

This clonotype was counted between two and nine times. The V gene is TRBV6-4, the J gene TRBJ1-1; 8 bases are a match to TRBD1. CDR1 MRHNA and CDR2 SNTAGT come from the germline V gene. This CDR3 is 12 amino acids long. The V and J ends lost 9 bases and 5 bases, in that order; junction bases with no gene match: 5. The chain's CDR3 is CASDRGETEAFF. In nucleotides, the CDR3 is TGTGCCAGTGACAGGGGTGAGACTGAAGCTTTCTTT.

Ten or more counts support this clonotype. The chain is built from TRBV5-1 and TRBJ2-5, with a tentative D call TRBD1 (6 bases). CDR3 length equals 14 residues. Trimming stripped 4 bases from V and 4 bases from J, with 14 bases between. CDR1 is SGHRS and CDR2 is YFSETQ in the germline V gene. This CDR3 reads CASSRKDSGETQYF. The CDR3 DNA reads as TGCGCCAGCAGCCGTAAGGACAGTGGAGAGACCCAGTACTTC.

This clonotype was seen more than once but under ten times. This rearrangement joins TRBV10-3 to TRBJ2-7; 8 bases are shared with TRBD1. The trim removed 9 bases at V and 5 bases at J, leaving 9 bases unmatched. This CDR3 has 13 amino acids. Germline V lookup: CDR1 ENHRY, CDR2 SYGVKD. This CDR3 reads CAINDRGFHEQYF. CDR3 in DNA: TGTGCCATTAACGACAGGGGCTTCCACGAGCAGTACTTC.

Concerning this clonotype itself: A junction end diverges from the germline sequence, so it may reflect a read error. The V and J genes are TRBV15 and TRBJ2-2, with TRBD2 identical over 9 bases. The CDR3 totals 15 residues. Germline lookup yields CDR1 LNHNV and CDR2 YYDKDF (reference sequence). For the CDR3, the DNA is TGTGCCACCAGAAGGGGCCTAGCGGGGACCGGGGAGCTGTCTTTT. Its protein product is CATRRGLAGTGELSF.

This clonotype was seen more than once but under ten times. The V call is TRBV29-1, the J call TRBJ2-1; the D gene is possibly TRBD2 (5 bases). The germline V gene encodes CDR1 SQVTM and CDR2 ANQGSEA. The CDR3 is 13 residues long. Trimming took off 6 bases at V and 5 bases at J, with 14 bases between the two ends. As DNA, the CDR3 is TGCAGCGTACTCGGGCTAGCAGACAATGAGCAGTTCTTC. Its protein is CSVLGLADNEQFF.

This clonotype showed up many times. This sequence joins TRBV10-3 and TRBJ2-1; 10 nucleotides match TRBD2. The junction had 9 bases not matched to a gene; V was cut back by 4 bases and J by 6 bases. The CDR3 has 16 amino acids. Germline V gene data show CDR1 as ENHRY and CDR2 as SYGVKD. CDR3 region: CAISGALAGAGNEQFF. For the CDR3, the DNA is TGTGCCATCAGTGGGGCGCTAGCGGGAGCTGGCAATGAGCAGTTCTTC.

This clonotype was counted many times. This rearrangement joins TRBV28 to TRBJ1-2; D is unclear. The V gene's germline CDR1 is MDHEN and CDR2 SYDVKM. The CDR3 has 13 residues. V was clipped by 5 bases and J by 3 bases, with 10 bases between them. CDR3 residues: CASSLGHYYGYTF. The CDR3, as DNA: TGTGCCAGCAGTCTAGGCCATTACTATGGCTACACCTTC.

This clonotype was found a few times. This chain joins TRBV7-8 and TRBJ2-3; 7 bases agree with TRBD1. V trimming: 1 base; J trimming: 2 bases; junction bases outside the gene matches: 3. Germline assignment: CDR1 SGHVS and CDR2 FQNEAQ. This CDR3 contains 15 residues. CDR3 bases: TGTGCCAGCAGCTTAGTACAGGGGTACACAGATACGCAGTATTTT. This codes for CASSLVQGYTDTQYF.

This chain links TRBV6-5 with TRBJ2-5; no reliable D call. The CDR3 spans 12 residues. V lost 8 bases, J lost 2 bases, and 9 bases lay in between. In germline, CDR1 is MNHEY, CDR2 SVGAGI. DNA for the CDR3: TGTGCCAGCCGGGTCCATCAAGAGACCCAGTACTTC. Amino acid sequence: CASRVHQETQYF.